The present T cell receptor beta chain was sequenced within a study of shared clonotypes between healthy human individuals. Study-wide background: The study used three CD4 naive, three CD4 memory, two CD8 naive and one CD8 memory plate per donor. Study-level results: Enrolling few donors narrowed the genetic and exposure-history diversity that was represented.

The V gene's germline CDR1 is LGHNA and CDR2 YNFKEQ. The V end lost 6 bases, the J end lost 0 bases, and 3 bases lay between the germline ends. The CDR3 runs 13 residues. The donor cohort consisted entirely of Caucasian adults residing in Nashville, Tennessee. To note about this clone: Its antigen is currently unknown.

It was about 210 ng DNA, tens of thousands of T cell genomes, that sorted-subset replicate PCRs used. Repertoires were generated with immunoSEQ multiplex PCR, while TCRdb's copy carries only in-frame clones and drops some. The sample contains about 380,000 clones, around 96% of which appear only once. The chain has TRBV4-2 and TRBJ2-6; no clear D gene. This TCR came from a man younger than 45 in good health. Sequencing was carried out using memory CD8+ T cells sorted from blood. As for subset: CD45RO+ cells pooled with CCR7-negative TemRA cells. The CDR3 DNA reads as TGTGCCAGCAGGGACTCTGGGGCCAACGTCCTGACTTTC. Translation gives CASRDSGANVLTF.